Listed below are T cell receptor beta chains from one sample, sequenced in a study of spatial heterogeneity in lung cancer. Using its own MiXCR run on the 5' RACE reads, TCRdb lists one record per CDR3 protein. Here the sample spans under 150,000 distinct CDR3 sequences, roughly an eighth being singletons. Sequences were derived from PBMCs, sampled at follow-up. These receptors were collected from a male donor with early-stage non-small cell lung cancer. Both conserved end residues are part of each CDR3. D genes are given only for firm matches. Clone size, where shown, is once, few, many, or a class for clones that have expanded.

CDR3nt: TGTGCCAGCAGAAAACCGACTAACTATGGCTACACCTTC
CDR3aa: CASRKPTNYGYTF
j_gene: TRBJ1-2
abundance: few
d_gene: -
v_gene: TRBV6-5

CDR3nt: TGTGCCAGCAGCCCCAATGCCGGAGGGCACTCTGGAAACACCATATATTTT
CDR3aa: CASSPNAGGHSGNTIYF
j_gene: TRBJ1-3
abundance: -
d_gene: -
v_gene: TRBV6-2/TRBV6-3

CDR3nt: TGTGCCAGCGTGGGGGCGGGAGATACGCAGTATTTT
CDR3aa: CASVGAGDTQYF
j_gene: TRBJ2-3
abundance: few
d_gene: -
v_gene: TRBV12-3/TRBV12-4

CDR3nt: TGCAGTGCAGGTGTCGAGCAGTACTTC
CDR3aa: CSAGVEQYF
j_gene: TRBJ2-7
abundance: -
d_gene: -
v_gene: TRBV20-1

CDR3nt: TGTGCCAGCAGTGAAGACAGGGGAAGGCAGCCCCAGCATTTT
CDR3aa: CASSEDRGRQPQHF
j_gene: TRBJ1-5
abundance: -
d_gene: TRBD1
v_gene: TRBV2

CDR3nt: TGTGCCAGCAGGGGACCGGGACGAAATGAGCAGTTCTTC
CDR3aa: CASRGPGRNEQFF
j_gene: TRBJ2-1
abundance: few
d_gene: -
v_gene: TRBV11-1

CDR3nt: TGTGCCAGCGGGGAGGCCGCCTATCGCAATCAGCCCCAGCATTTT
CDR3aa: CASGEAAYRNQPQHF
j_gene: TRBJ1-5
abundance: few
d_gene: -
v_gene: TRBV7-9

CDR3nt: TGCGCCAGCAGCTCCCTACAGGGGGCCAGCACAGATACGCAGTATTTT
CDR3aa: CASSSLQGASTDTQYF
j_gene: TRBJ2-3
abundance: many
d_gene: TRBD1
v_gene: TRBV5-1

CDR3nt: TGTGCCAGCAGTGCTACAGGTTCCTATGGCTACACCTTC
CDR3aa: CASSATGSYGYTF
j_gene: TRBJ1-2
abundance: many
d_gene: -
v_gene: TRBV27

CDR3nt: TGTGCCAGCAGCACAGGGGTGGGCACTGAAGCTTTCTTT
CDR3aa: CASSTGVGTEAFF
j_gene: TRBJ1-1
abundance: few
d_gene: TRBD1
v_gene: TRBV2

CDR3nt: TGTGCCAGCAGGCCAACTGGTAACTACGAGCAGTACTTC
CDR3aa: CASRPTGNYEQYF
j_gene: TRBJ2-7
abundance: many
d_gene: -
v_gene: TRBV27

CDR3nt: TGTGCCAGCAGCCAAGATGTGGCGGGGGGGCCGGGGGCGCAGTATTTT
CDR3aa: CASSQDVAGGPGAQYF
j_gene: TRBJ2-3
abundance: many
d_gene: TRBD2
v_gene: TRBV4-2

CDR3nt: TGTGCCAGCAGTGCGGGGCTAGCGGGGATAGATACGCAGTATTTT
CDR3aa: CASSAGLAGIDTQYF
j_gene: TRBJ2-3
abundance: many
d_gene: TRBD2
v_gene: TRBV2

CDR3nt: TGTGCCAGCAGGGGACAGGGAACGACCTACGAGCAGTACTTC
CDR3aa: CASRGQGTTYEQYF
j_gene: TRBJ2-7
abundance: many
d_gene: TRBD1
v_gene: TRBV28

CDR3nt: TGTGCCAGCAGTGGGGACAGGGGAACCATAGAGACCCAGTACTTC
CDR3aa: CASSGDRGTIETQYF
j_gene: TRBJ2-5
abundance: few
d_gene: TRBD1
v_gene: TRBV12-3/TRBV12-4

CDR3nt: TGTGCCAGCAGCCCACCCGGGGCCGCCTACGAGCAGTACTTC
CDR3aa: CASSPPGAAYEQYF
j_gene: TRBJ2-7
abundance: many
d_gene: -
v_gene: TRBV5-4